The entry below gives a single T cell receptor beta chain sequence along with its context. What antigen it recognizes has not been identified. The record has no base qualities; no much larger clone is one base away. The CDR3, cysteine through phenylalanine, is 11 amino acids long. CDR3 DNA only is kept here, 33 bases in frame from base 1. Cut back by 6 bases and 8 bases, the V and J ends lie 7 bases apart. The source of the sample is a study of read filtering for tumor transcriptome and immune sequencing (dated by TCRdb to 2020 to 2021). Broadly, across the study: The cohort had roughly 17 male and 14 female patients with a mean age of around 69 years, ranging from roughly 45 to 80. By revised international staging, fewer than ten patients were R-ISS I, fewer than 20 were R-ISS II and more than five were R-ISS III. After DNase treatment, whole-transcriptome libraries were prepared with the TruSeq RNA Access Library Prep Kit. Per sample, about 3.5 to 11 million TCR-region mapped reads were obtained with IR-seq, compared with only about 80 to 1,400 with RNA-seq. Using the same bone marrow samples, the study ran both targeted immune repertoire sequencing and bulk whole-transcriptome sequencing and then compared the TCR repertoires from each method. One main goal was a read-filtering strategy for immune repertoire data, in particular deciding whether clonotypes backed by only one read should be removed. Findings and caveats that apply to the study as a whole: Removing single-read clonotypes increased the correlation between IR-seq and RNA-seq shared clonotype proportions. Clonotypes were captured by IR-seq at much higher depth and more reliably than by RNA-seq, and smaller IR-seq throughput was sufficient for identification of most shared clonotypes. In IR-seq, single-read clonotypes were approximately 80% of clonotypes but approximately 3.2% of total reads; in RNA-seq they were roughly 72% of clonotypes and less than 45% of reads. The sorted CD138-negative fraction was composed of a mixed bone marrow immune population rather than of purified T cells.

TCR libraries were built from 400 ng RNA with the Immunoverse kit, using molecular barcoded adaptors covering alpha/delta and beta/gamma chains. TCR library preparation used the same RNA that was used for transcriptome sequencing. Sequencing of the TCR libraries was done on an Illumina HiSeq 4000 with 2 x 150 cycles. Per the authors' processing: TCR reads were aligned to human V, D, J and C references and assembled into CDR3 clonotypes with MiXCR, including quality filtering and error correction. The tcR package in R was used to analyze clonotype counts and gene usage diversity. For inspection of raw mapping reads, RNA-seq reads were mapped by STAR aligner version 2.5.3a onto GRCh37 of the human genome. IR-seq fastq files were randomly downsampled with Seqtk 1.3 to test the effect of sequencing depth on detected clonotypes. The public reads were quality trimmed at Q25 with fastp and then assembled into clones with MiXCR by TCRdb, keeping productive beta chains. Entries that share a CDR3 protein sequence are merged under the most common genes and DNA. The V and J calls and clone size come from TCRdb's table, not from the authors' own analysis. This sample has roughly 56,000 distinct CDR3 sequences in its table, and roughly 19% of those were observed once. The ten most abundant clones make up around an eighth of the sample.

Bone marrow was sampled from every patient at the time of active disease. Ficoll-Hypaque density gradient centrifugation was used to isolate bone marrow mononuclear cells. To remove myeloma plasma cells, the cells were labeled with CD138 magnetic microbeads on a MACS separator, and CD138-negative cells were then collected by negative selection. The purity of the isolated cells was checked by flow cytometry with CD138 antibodies on an Attune NxT. Total RNA was extracted with TRIzol reagent and quantified with a NanoDrop spectrophotometer. Paired RNA-seq and IR-seq were performed on the CD138-negative bone marrow sample of each patient.

The sequence is built from TRBV12-3 or TRBV12-4 and TRBJ1-4; no D gene can be assigned with confidence. This sequence was found in a donor at least 40 years old with multiple myeloma. Sequencing was done on a sample of a population of CD138-negative cells sorted from bone marrow. The meaning of the sample's cell subset or site label: bone marrow mononuclear cells depleted of CD138+ plasma/myeloma cells by negative magnetic selection. The CDR3 reads as follows: CASSRREKLFF. The DNA is TGTGCCAGCAGCCGGAGGGAAAAACTGTTTTTT.